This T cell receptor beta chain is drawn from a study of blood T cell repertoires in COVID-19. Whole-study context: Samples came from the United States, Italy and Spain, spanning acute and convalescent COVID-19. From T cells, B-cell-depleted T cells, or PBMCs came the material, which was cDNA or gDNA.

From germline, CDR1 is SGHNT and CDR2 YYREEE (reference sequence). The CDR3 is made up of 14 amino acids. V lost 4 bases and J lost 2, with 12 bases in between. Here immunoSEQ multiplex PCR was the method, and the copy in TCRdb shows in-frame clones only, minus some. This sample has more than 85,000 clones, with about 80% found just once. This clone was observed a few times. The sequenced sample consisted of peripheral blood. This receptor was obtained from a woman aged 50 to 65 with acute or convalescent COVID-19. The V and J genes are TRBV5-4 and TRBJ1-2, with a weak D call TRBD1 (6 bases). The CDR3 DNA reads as TGTGCCAGCAGCCCACTACAGGGAAACTATGGCTACACCTTC. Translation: CASSPLQGNYGYTF.